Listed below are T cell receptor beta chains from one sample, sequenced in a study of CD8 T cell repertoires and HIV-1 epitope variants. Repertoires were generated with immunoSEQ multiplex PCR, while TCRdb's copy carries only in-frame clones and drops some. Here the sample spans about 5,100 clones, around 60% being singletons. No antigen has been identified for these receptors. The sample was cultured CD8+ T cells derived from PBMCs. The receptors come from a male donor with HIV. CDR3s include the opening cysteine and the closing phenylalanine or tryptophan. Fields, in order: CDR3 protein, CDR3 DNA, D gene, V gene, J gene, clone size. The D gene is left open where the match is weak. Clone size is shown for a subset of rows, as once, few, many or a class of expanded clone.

CDR3 protein: CAWSRQGPDTQYF
CDR3 DNA: TGTGCCTGGAGTCGACAGGGGCCAGATACGCAGTATTTT
D gene: TRBD1
V gene: TRBV30
J gene: TRBJ2-3
clone size: -

CDR3 protein: CASSPDRVPNEKLFF
CDR3 DNA: TGTGCCAGCAGCCCGGACAGGGTACCTAATGAAAAACTGTTTTTT
D gene: TRBD1
V gene: TRBV5-4
J gene: TRBJ1-4
clone size: -

CDR3 protein: CASSTAVREGLSEQFF
CDR3 DNA: TGTGCCAGCAGCACAGCGGTCCGGGAAGGGCTGAGTGAGCAGTTCTTC
D gene: -
V gene: TRBV27
J gene: TRBJ2-1
clone size: -

CDR3 protein: CASSSTSSGGNYNEQFF
CDR3 DNA: TGTGCCAGCAGCTCTACCTCTAGCGGGGGGAATTACAATGAGCAGTTCTTC
D gene: TRBD2
V gene: TRBV11-1
J gene: TRBJ2-1
clone size: -

CDR3 protein: CATAGGTEAFF
CDR3 DNA: TGTGCCACCGCAGGTGGGACTGAAGCTTTCTTT
D gene: -
V gene: TRBV10-3
J gene: TRBJ1-1
clone size: -

CDR3 protein: CASSFGSAGELFF
CDR3 DNA: TGTGCCAGCAGTTTTGGCTCGGCCGGGGAGCTGTTTTTT
D gene: -
V gene: TRBV6-6
J gene: TRBJ2-2
clone size: -

CDR3 protein: CAWSESWTEAFF
CDR3 DNA: TGTGCCTGGAGTGAGAGTTGGACTGAAGCTTTCTTT
D gene: -
V gene: TRBV30
J gene: TRBJ1-1
clone size: -

CDR3 protein: CASSIDRTPEAFF
CDR3 DNA: TGTGCCAGTAGTATAGACCGGACACCTGAAGCTTTCTTT
D gene: -
V gene: TRBV19
J gene: TRBJ1-1
clone size: -

CDR3 protein: CASSSGWNEQFF
CDR3 DNA: TGTGCCAGCAGTTCAGGGTGGAATGAGCAGTTCTTC
D gene: -
V gene: TRBV27
J gene: TRBJ2-1
clone size: -

CDR3 protein: CASSPSANTEAFF
CDR3 DNA: TGTGCCAGCAGCCCGTCGGCTAACACTGAAGCTTTCTTT
D gene: -
V gene: TRBV7-8
J gene: TRBJ1-1
clone size: -

CDR3 protein: CASSLRQLSGNTIYF
CDR3 DNA: TGTGCCAGCAGTTTACGGCAGCTCTCTGGAAACACCATATATTTT
D gene: -
V gene: TRBV28
J gene: TRBJ1-3
clone size: few

CDR3 protein: CASSFGTSGYEQYF
CDR3 DNA: TGTGCCAGCAGCTTTGGGACTAGCGGCTACGAGCAGTACTTC
D gene: TRBD2
V gene: TRBV7-2
J gene: TRBJ2-7
clone size: -

CDR3 protein: CAIIIPQGNGYTF
CDR3 DNA: TGTGCCATCATCATTCCACAGGGTAACGGCTACACCTTC
D gene: -
V gene: TRBV10-3
J gene: TRBJ1-2
clone size: -

CDR3 protein: CASSPNKRGTDTQYF
CDR3 DNA: TGCGCCAGCAGCCCGAATAAACGTGGCACAGATACGCAGTATTTT
D gene: -
V gene: TRBV5-1
J gene: TRBJ2-3
clone size: -

CDR3 protein: CASSTAWTGEETQYF
CDR3 DNA: TGTGCCAGCAGTACAGCGTGGACAGGGGAAGAGACCCAGTACTTC
D gene: TRBD1
V gene: TRBV28
J gene: TRBJ2-5
clone size: -

CDR3 protein: CASSQDPQGAQSYGYTF
CDR3 DNA: TGCGCCAGCAGCCAAGATCCGCAGGGGGCGCAAAGCTATGGCTACACCTTC
D gene: TRBD1
V gene: TRBV4-1
J gene: TRBJ1-2
clone size: few

CDR3 protein: CASSRSMNDSPLHF
CDR3 DNA: TGTGCCAGTAGTCGATCCATGAACGATTCACCCCTCCACTTT
D gene: -
V gene: TRBV19
J gene: TRBJ1-6
clone size: few

CDR3 protein: CASSSPRLGNTEAFF
CDR3 DNA: TGTGCCAGCAGTTCCCCCCGGCTGGGGAACACTGAAGCTTTCTTT
D gene: -
V gene: TRBV28
J gene: TRBJ1-1
clone size: -

CDR3 protein: CASSSETTSGNTIYF
CDR3 DNA: TGCGCCAGCTCTTCTGAGACGACCTCTGGAAACACCATATATTTT
D gene: -
V gene: TRBV10-1
J gene: TRBJ1-3
clone size: -

CDR3 protein: CASSGQGGYSNQPQHF
CDR3 DNA: TGTGCCAGCAGTGGGCAAGGCGGATATAGCAATCAGCCCCAGCATTTT
D gene: -
V gene: TRBV2
J gene: TRBJ1-5
clone size: few

CDR3 protein: CASSLGQGLIRYTF
CDR3 DNA: TGTGCCAGCAGCTTGGGGCAGGGGCTGATACGCTACACCTTC
D gene: -
V gene: TRBV5-6
J gene: TRBJ1-2
clone size: -

CDR3 protein: CASSSRDGHYEQYF
CDR3 DNA: TGTGCCAGCAGCTCCCGGGACGGACACTACGAGCAGTACTTC
D gene: -
V gene: TRBV7-9
J gene: TRBJ2-7
clone size: -

CDR3 protein: CASSPTGYDQPQHF
CDR3 DNA: TGTGCCAGCAGCCCGACAGGGTATGATCAGCCCCAGCATTTT
D gene: TRBD1
V gene: TRBV11-2
J gene: TRBJ1-5
clone size: once

CDR3 protein: CASSVPSGATRETQYF
CDR3 DNA: TGTGCCAGCAGCGTACCTAGCGGAGCCACGAGAGAGACCCAGTACTTC
D gene: TRBD2
V gene: TRBV9
J gene: TRBJ2-5
clone size: -

CDR3 protein: CASSLETSGSSSYEQYF
CDR3 DNA: TGTGCCAGCAGCCTAGAGACGAGCGGGAGCTCCTCCTACGAGCAGTACTTC
D gene: TRBD2
V gene: TRBV14
J gene: TRBJ2-7
clone size: -

CDR3 protein: CASRPNSGYNEQFF
CDR3 DNA: TGTGCCAGCAGGCCCAATAGTGGGTACAATGAGCAGTTCTTC
D gene: -
V gene: TRBV7-9
J gene: TRBJ2-1
clone size: -

CDR3 protein: CAWRDFGQGDPEAFF
CDR3 DNA: TGTGCCTGGAGAGATTTCGGACAGGGAGATCCTGAAGCTTTCTTT
D gene: TRBD1
V gene: TRBV30
J gene: TRBJ1-1
clone size: few

CDR3 protein: CATSPSRYGSSYEQYF
CDR3 DNA: TGTGCCACCAGCCCATCGCGGTACGGAAGCTCCTACGAGCAGTACTTC
D gene: -
V gene: TRBV15
J gene: TRBJ2-7
clone size: -

CDR3 protein: CASSQEGLASRYNEQFF
CDR3 DNA: TGTGCCAGCAGCCAAGAGGGACTAGCCTCAAGGTACAATGAGCAGTTCTTC
D gene: TRBD2
V gene: TRBV4-2
J gene: TRBJ2-1
clone size: once

CDR3 protein: CASSQEVPSREAFF
CDR3 DNA: TGCGCCAGCAGCCAAGAGGTCCCCTCCCGGGAAGCTTTCTTT
D gene: -
V gene: TRBV4-1
J gene: TRBJ1-1
clone size: -

CDR3 protein: CASSEGPSYEQYF
CDR3 DNA: TGTGCCAGCAGCGAAGGGCCCTCCTACGAGCAGTACTTC
D gene: -
V gene: TRBV7-3
J gene: TRBJ2-7
clone size: few

CDR3 protein: CASSLGHLQYF
CDR3 DNA: TGTGCCAGCAGTTTAGGACACCTCCAGTACTTC
D gene: -
V gene: TRBV28
J gene: TRBJ2-7
clone size: -

CDR3 protein: CASSLTISVSYEQYF
CDR3 DNA: TGCGCCAGCAGCCTGACGATTAGCGTGTCCTACGAGCAGTACTTC
D gene: -
V gene: TRBV4-1
J gene: TRBJ2-7
clone size: -

CDR3 protein: CASTTSVKGYNEQFF
CDR3 DNA: TGCGCCAGCACGACTAGTGTCAAGGGGTACAATGAGCAGTTCTTC
D gene: -
V gene: TRBV4-1
J gene: TRBJ2-1
clone size: -

CDR3 protein: CASSEAGDTGELFF
CDR3 DNA: TGTGCCAGCAGTGAGGCAGGGGACACCGGGGAGCTGTTTTTT
D gene: -
V gene: TRBV6-1
J gene: TRBJ2-2
clone size: -

CDR3 protein: CASSGAGAREKLFF
CDR3 DNA: TGTGCCAGCAGCGGAGCGGGGGCTCGAGAAAAACTGTTTTTT
D gene: -
V gene: TRBV7-2
J gene: TRBJ1-4
clone size: -

CDR3 protein: CASSGGRNYGYTF
CDR3 DNA: TGCGCCAGCAGCGGGGGGCGCAACTATGGCTACACCTTC
D gene: -
V gene: TRBV4-3
J gene: TRBJ1-2
clone size: once

CDR3 protein: CAISDVDTEAFF
CDR3 DNA: TGTGCCATCAGTGATGTGGACACTGAAGCTTTCTTT
D gene: -
V gene: TRBV10-3
J gene: TRBJ1-1
clone size: once

CDR3 protein: CASSLLGQGNIQYF
CDR3 DNA: TGCGCCAGCAGCCTGTTGGGACAGGGTAACATTCAGTACTTC
D gene: TRBD1
V gene: TRBV5-1
J gene: TRBJ2-4
clone size: -

CDR3 protein: CASRYTDTQYF
CDR3 DNA: TGTGCCAGCAGGTACACAGATACGCAGTATTTT
D gene: -
V gene: TRBV28
J gene: TRBJ2-3
clone size: -

CDR3 protein: CASSLSGSSYNEQFF
CDR3 DNA: TGTGCCAGCAGTTTAAGCGGCAGCTCCTACAATGAGCAGTTCTTC
D gene: -
V gene: TRBV27
J gene: TRBJ2-1
clone size: -

CDR3 protein: CASSQDPGQGANEQFF
CDR3 DNA: TGCGCCAGCAGCCAAGATCCGGGACAGGGGGCAAATGAGCAGTTCTTC
D gene: TRBD1
V gene: TRBV4-3
J gene: TRBJ2-1
clone size: -

CDR3 protein: CASSPSGGAGYEQYF
CDR3 DNA: TGTGCCAGCAGTCCCTCGGGCGGGGCAGGTTACGAGCAGTACTTC
D gene: -
V gene: TRBV27
J gene: TRBJ2-7
clone size: -

CDR3 protein: CASSMPGPGQISADTQYF
CDR3 DNA: TGTGCCAGCAGCATGCCCGGTCCCGGACAGATATCTGCAGATACGCAGTATTTT
D gene: -
V gene: TRBV9
J gene: TRBJ2-3
clone size: -

CDR3 protein: CASSIYEQFF
CDR3 DNA: TGTGCCAGCAGTATTTATGAGCAGTTCTTC
D gene: -
V gene: TRBV2
J gene: TRBJ2-1
clone size: -

CDR3 protein: CASSVDTDNYQPQHF
CDR3 DNA: TGTGCCAGCAGCGTAGACACCGACAACTATCAGCCCCAGCATTTT
D gene: -
V gene: TRBV6-1
J gene: TRBJ1-5
clone size: -

CDR3 protein: CASSSQSPSSYEQYF
CDR3 DNA: TGTGCCAGCAGTTCACAGAGCCCCAGCTCCTACGAGCAGTACTTC
D gene: -
V gene: TRBV5-8
J gene: TRBJ2-7
clone size: -

CDR3 protein: CASTLGGIYQPQHF
CDR3 DNA: TGTGCCAGCACACTCGGGGGTATCTATCAGCCCCAGCATTTT
D gene: -
V gene: TRBV19
J gene: TRBJ1-5
clone size: -